This TCR beta chain was sequenced for a study of blood T cell repertoires in COVID-19. Turning to the study itself: COVID-19 samples from acute and convalescent phases originated in the United States, Italy and Spain. The cDNA or gDNA used as material had been derived from T cells, B-cell-depleted T cells, or PBMCs.

In Seattle, patients joined the study during active infection and were tracked longitudinally. In the authors' methods: Researchers report that nucleated cell counts were estimated from reference gene primer amplification. Generated by immunoSEQ multiplex PCR, the TCRdb table keeps only in-frame clones and is missing some. The V and J calls and clone size are taken from that table; D and trimming were inferred from the DNA. In the table there are fewer than 85,000 clones, approximately 83% of which are singletons. CDR3 length equals 14 residues. Trimming took off 1 base at V and 9 bases at J, with 13 bases between the two ends. In germline, CDR1 is LGHDT, CDR2 YNNKEL (reference sequence).

The clonotype originates from a man in his thirties or forties with COVID-19, enrolled during active disease. The sample taken for sequencing was peripheral blood. The gene calls are TRBV3-1 (or the pseudogene TRBV3-2) and TRBJ2-1; tentative D call: TRBD2 (5 bases). The CDR3 DNA is TGTGCCAGCAGCCAAGGGTCCGGGGTGTTTGAGCAGTTCTTC. Protein sequence: CASSQGSGVFEQFF.